The present TCR beta chain was sequenced within a study of CXCR3-negative and CXCR3-positive naive CD8 T cells. Notes on the study in general: Surface CD5 was comparable between naive subsets; TCR strength was inferred from TRB CDR3 properties. Each naive subset displayed comparably high diversity, whereas memory CD8+ cells displayed much lower diversity. In cryopreserved cells, CXCR3 expression partially decreased, and fresh PBMCs were used in most assays. Greater hydrophobicity was found in TRB CDR3s of CXCR3-positive naive cells than of CXCR3-negative naive cells. Similar TRBV-TRBJ usage characterized naive CXCR3-negative and CXCR3-positive cells; memory cells differed.

The libraries of TRB cDNA were constructed through 5' RACE using UMI labels. Each CDR3 protein gets one entry in TCRdb, which reprocessed the 5' RACE reads and gives no DNA. This listing includes thousands of distinct CDR3 sequences. This clonotype is labeled medium-sized (0.01 to 0.1%) based on frequency. What it recognizes is unknown. The CDR3 spans 11 residues. Germline V lookup: CDR1 DFQATT, CDR2 SNEGSKA (reference sequence). The chain joins TRBV20-1 to TRBJ2-2. The sample comprised naive CXCR3+ CD8+ T cells from blood. Subset meaning: CD45RO-CCR7+CD27+CD95- naive CD8+ T cells expressing CXCR3 (TNR3+). The source is a human donor in good health. Some clones in this sample may be carry-over from other donors' samples. The CDR3 protein is CSAIGTGELFF.